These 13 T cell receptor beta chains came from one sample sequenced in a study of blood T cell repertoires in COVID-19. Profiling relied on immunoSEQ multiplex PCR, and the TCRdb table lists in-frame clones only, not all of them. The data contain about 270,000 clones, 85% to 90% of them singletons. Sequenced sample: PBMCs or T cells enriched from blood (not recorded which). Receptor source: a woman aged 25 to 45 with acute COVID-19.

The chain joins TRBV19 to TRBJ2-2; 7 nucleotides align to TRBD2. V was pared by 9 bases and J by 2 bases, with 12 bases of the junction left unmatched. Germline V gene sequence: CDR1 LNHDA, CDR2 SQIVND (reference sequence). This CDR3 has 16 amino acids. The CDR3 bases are TGTGCCAGCAAACTAGCGTTGCCCTTCAACACCGGGGAGCTGTTTTTT. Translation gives CASKLALPFNTGELFF.

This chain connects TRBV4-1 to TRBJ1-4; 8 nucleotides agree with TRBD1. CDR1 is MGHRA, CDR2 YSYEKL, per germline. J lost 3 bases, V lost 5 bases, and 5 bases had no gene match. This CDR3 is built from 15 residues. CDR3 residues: CASSYLQGANEKLFF. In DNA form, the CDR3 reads TGCGCCAGCAGCTACCTACAGGGGGCTAATGAAAAACTGTTTTTT.

This chain's CDR3 is CASSLKGPAGGASGLRGTDTQYF. The CDR3 DNA reads TGTGCCAGCAGCTTAAAGGGCCCAGCGGGGGGTGCTAGCGGCCTGAGGGGCACAGATACGCAGTATTTT. The chain couples TRBV7-3 to TRBJ2-3; 9 bases match TRBD2. Germline CDR1 SGHTA, CDR2 FQGTGA. The CDR3 is 23 amino acids. Trimming cost V 1 base and J 1 base; bases outside gene matches: 24.

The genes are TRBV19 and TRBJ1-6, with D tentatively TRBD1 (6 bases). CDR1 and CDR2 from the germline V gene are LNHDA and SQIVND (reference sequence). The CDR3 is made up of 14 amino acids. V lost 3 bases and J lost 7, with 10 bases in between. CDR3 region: CASSIGRGNSPLHF. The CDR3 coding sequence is TGTGCCAGTAGTATCGGCAGGGGCAATTCACCCCTCCACTTT.

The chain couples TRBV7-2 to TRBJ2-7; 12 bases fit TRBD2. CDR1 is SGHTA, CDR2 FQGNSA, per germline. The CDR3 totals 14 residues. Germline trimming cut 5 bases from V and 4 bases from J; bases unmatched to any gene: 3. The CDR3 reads CASSPGLAGYEQYF. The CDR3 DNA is TGTGCCAGCAGCCCAGGACTAGCGGGGTACGAGCAGTACTTC.

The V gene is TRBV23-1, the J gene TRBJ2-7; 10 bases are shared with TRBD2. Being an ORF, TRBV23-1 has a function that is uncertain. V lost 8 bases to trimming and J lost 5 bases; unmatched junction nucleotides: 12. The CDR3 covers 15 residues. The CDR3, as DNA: TGCGCCAGCTCCAAGCCTAGCGGGAGAGGCCACGAGCAGTACTTC. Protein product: CASSKPSGRGHEQYF.

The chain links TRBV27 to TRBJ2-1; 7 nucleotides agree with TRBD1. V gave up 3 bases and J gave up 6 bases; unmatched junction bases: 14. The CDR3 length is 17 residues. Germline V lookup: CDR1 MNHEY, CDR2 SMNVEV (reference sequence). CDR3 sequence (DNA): TGTGCCAGCAGTTTTTATTACGGCGCAGGGGGAACCAATGAGCAGTTCTTC. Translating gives CASSFYYGAGGTNEQFF.

As DNA, the CDR3 is TGTGCCAGCACCATACAGGGTAATGAAAAACTGTTTTTT. Protein sequence: CASTIQGNEKLFF. The chain is built from TRBV6-5 and TRBJ1-4; possibly TRBD1 for D (6 bases). Trimming removed 7 bases from V and 4 bases from J, with 10 bases in between. CDR1 MNHEY and CDR2 SVGAGI come from the germline V gene. The CDR3 extends over 13 amino acids.

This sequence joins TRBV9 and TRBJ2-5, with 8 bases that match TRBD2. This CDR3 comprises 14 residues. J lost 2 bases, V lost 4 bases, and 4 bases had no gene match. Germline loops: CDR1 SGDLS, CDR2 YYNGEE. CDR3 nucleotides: TGTGCCAGCAGCCAGACTAGCGTACAAGAGACCCAGTACTTC. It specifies CASSQTSVQETQYF.

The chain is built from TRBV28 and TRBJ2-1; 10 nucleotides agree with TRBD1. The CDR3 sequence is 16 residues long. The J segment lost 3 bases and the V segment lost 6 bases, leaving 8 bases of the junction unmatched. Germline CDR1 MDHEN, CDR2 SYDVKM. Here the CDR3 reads CASRSPGTGVYNEQFF. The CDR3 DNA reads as TGTGCCAGCAGGTCCCCCGGGACAGGGGTCTACAATGAGCAGTTCTTC.

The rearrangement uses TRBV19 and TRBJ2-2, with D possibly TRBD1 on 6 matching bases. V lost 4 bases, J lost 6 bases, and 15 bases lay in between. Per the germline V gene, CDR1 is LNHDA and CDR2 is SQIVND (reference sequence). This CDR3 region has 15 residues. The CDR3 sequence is CASSKVQGIAGELFF. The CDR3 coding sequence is TGTGCCAGTAGTAAGGTGCAGGGGATAGCCGGGGAGCTGTTTTTT.

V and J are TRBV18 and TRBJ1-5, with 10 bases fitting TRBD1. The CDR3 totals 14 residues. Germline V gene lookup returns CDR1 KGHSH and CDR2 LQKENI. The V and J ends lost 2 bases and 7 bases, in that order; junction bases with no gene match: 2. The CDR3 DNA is TGTGCCAGCTCACCAGGGACAGGGGAACAGCCCCAGCATTTT. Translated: CASSPGTGEQPQHF.

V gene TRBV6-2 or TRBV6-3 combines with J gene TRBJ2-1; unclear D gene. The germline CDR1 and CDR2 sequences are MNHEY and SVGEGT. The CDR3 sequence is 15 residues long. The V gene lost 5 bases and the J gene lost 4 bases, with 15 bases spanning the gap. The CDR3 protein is CASSPLGDPYNEQFF. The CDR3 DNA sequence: TGTGCCAGCAGTCCCTTAGGAGACCCTTACAATGAGCAGTTCTTC.